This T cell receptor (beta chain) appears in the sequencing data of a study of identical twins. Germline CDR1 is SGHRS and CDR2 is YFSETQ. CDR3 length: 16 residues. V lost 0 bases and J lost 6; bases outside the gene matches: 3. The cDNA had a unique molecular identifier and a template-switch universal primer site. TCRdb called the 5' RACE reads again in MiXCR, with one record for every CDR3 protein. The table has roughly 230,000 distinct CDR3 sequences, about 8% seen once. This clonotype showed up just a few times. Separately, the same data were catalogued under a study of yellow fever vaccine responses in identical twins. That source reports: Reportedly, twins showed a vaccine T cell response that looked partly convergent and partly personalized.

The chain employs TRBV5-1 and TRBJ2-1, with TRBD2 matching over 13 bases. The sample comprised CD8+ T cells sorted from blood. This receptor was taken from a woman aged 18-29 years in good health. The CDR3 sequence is CASSLEGLAGSNEQFF. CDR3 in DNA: TGCGCCAGCAGCTTGGAGGGACTAGCGGGGTCCAATGAGCAGTTCTTC.